One sample yielded the 23 T cell receptor beta chains listed below, sequenced in a study of blood T cell repertoires in COVID-19. Libraries were prepared by immunoSEQ multiplex PCR; TCRdb keeps only in-frame clonotypes and omits some of them. Of 180,000 or so clones detected, roughly 80% appear once; the ten largest clones hold less than 15%. What was sequenced was peripheral blood. All receptors come from a man between 50 and 59 years old who had recovered from COVID-19.

The chain uses TRBV14 and TRBJ1-1, with TRBD1 as a possible D gene (5 bases). V lost 2 bases to trimming and J lost 4 bases, with 14 bases between them. Germline assignment: CDR1 SGHDN and CDR2 FVKESK. There are 15 residues in the CDR3. The CDR3 sequence is CASSQPGTGVTEAFF. The CDR3 DNA reads TGTGCCAGCAGCCAACCCGGGACGGGAGTCACTGAAGCTTTCTTT.

The J gene is TRBJ2-1, the V gene TRBV6-2 or TRBV6-3; 7 nucleotides match TRBD1. Germline CDR1 reads MNHEY; CDR2 reads SVGEGT. The CDR3 sequence is 16 residues long. The V and J ends lost 4 bases and 1 base, in that order; junction bases with no gene match: 7. CDR3 in amino acids: CASSSNRGRSYNEQFF. The CDR3 DNA is TGTGCCAGCAGTTCTAACAGGGGTCGTTCCTACAATGAGCAGTTCTTC.

The V gene is TRBV6-5, the J gene TRBJ2-5; 8 bases align to TRBD2. CDR1 is MNHEY and CDR2 is SVGAGI in the germline V gene. The CDR3 totals 14 residues. The J segment lost 5 bases and the V segment lost 6 bases, leaving 8 bases of the junction unmatched. This chain's CDR3 is CASSSGLAWETQYF. DNA for the CDR3: TGTGCCAGCAGCTCCGGACTAGCTTGGGAGACCCAGTACTTC.

The rearrangement links TRBV15 to TRBJ2-1, with 15 positions matching TRBD2. The CDR3 has 14 amino acids. Losses at the gene ends were 10 bases for V and 7 bases for J; bases not matched to a gene: 5. The germline gives CDR1 LNHNV, CDR2 YYDKDF (reference sequence). The CDR3 DNA is TGTGCCAGCGGACTAGCGGGAGGGCCTAATGAGCAGTTCTTC. Residues: CASGLAGGPNEQFF.

In this sample, this clone turned up a few times. The V gene is TRBV30, the J gene TRBJ2-1; the match to TRBD2 covers 7 bases. V lost 2 bases, J lost 3 bases, and 1 base stayed unmatched. Germline V CDR1 and CDR2: GTSNPN, SVGIG (reference sequence). This CDR3 comprises 13 residues. The CDR3 bases are TGTGCCTGGAGTCTAGCGGTCTACAATGAGCAGTTCTTC. Protein product: CAWSLAVYNEQFF.

This rearrangement joins TRBV29-1 to TRBJ2-1; 10 nucleotides match TRBD1. V lost 7 bases and J lost 0; bases outside the gene matches: 6. The germline V gene has CDR1 SQVTM and CDR2 ANQGSEA. The CDR3 runs 15 residues. This chain's CDR3 is CSGRGTGDSYNEQFF. The DNA for the CDR3 is TGCAGCGGTAGGGGGACAGGGGACTCCTACAATGAGCAGTTCTTC.

The chain is built from TRBV14 and TRBJ2-1; the match to TRBD2 covers 11 bases. The CDR3 covers 15 residues. CDR1 is SGHDN, CDR2 FVKESK, per germline. Trimming removed 6 bases from V and 6 bases from J; junction bases left unmatched: 7. CDR3 DNA: TGTGCCAGCAGTCCCTATAGCGGGAGGGTCAATGAGCAGTTCTTC. This gives the protein CASSPYSGRVNEQFF.

The chain joins TRBV5-6 to TRBJ2-6; D ambiguous. Germline CDR1 and CDR2: SGHDT and YYEEEE. Trimming stripped 2 bases from V and 3 bases from J, with 9 bases between. This CDR3 spans 15 amino acids. CDR3 loop: CASSLGSLGANVLTF. The CDR3 nucleotides are TGTGCCAGCAGCTTAGGTAGCCTTGGGGCCAACGTCCTGACTTTC.

This chain uses TRBV11-2 with TRBJ2-1; 12 bases line up with TRBD2. V lost 7 bases to trimming and J lost 7 bases; unmatched junction nucleotides: 2. CDR3 length: 13 residues. Per the germline V gene, CDR1 is SGHAT and CDR2 is FQNNGV. The CDR3 spells CASMLAGGNEQFF. The CDR3 DNA is TGTGCCAGCATGCTAGCGGGAGGGAATGAGCAGTTCTTC. Supplemented by reference TRBV11-2 and TRBJ2-1, the full variable domain reads EAGVAQSPRYKIIEKRQSVAFWCNPISGHATLYWYQQILGQGPKLLIQFQNNGVVDDSQLPKDRFSAERLKGVDSTLKIQPAKLEDSAVYLCASMLAGGNEQFFGPGTRLTVL.

This clone came up once. This chain uses TRBV3-1 (or the pseudogene TRBV3-2) with TRBJ2-7; the match to TRBD2 covers 12 bases. Trimming took 0 bases from V and 7 from J; bases not matched to a gene: 4. CDR1 and CDR2 (germline): LGHDT, YNNKEL (reference sequence). CDR3 length equals 15 residues. Here the CDR3 DNA reads TGTGCCAGCAGCCAAGACCTAGCGGGAGGGCGTGAGCAGTACTTC. Its translation: CASSQDLAGGREQYF.

This chain uses TRBV2 with TRBJ1-1; D may be TRBD1 (6 bases). The CDR3 is made up of 15 amino acids. CDR1 and CDR2 from the germline V gene are SNHLY and FYNNEI. With 6 bases removed from V and 2 bases from J, the gap between germline ends came to 16 bases. Here the CDR3 reads CASRIRDTKNTEAFF. The CDR3 DNA sequence: TGTGCCAGCAGGATCAGGGACACCAAAAACACTGAAGCTTTCTTT.

This sequence joins TRBV15 and TRBJ2-5; TRBD2 matches at 7 bases. Germline CDR1 is LNHNV and CDR2 is YYDKDF (reference sequence). After removal of 3 bases from V and 5 bases from J, the junction contained 3 bases not matched to a gene. This CDR3 is built from 13 residues. The CDR3 reads CATSRGGTETQYF. The CDR3 nucleotides read TGTGCCACCAGCAGGGGGGGGACGGAGACCCAGTACTTC.

The chain links TRBV7-8 to TRBJ2-1; TRBD1 agrees at 8 bases. V shed 1 base and J 4 bases; nucleotides not matched to a gene: 6. Germline CDR1 reads SGHVS; CDR2 reads FQNEAQ. The CDR3 is 16 amino acids. The CDR3 is CASSLEIDRGYNEQFF. DNA of the CDR3: TGTGCCAGCAGCTTAGAGATCGACAGGGGTTACAATGAGCAGTTCTTC.

This clone showed up just a few times. The chain has TRBV19 and TRBJ2-5, with D hard to call. The germline V gene encodes CDR1 LNHDA and CDR2 SQIVND (reference sequence). This CDR3 comprises 13 residues. V was shortened by 5 bases and J by 5 bases, with 12 bases between the two germline ends. The CDR3 loop reads CASSAILSETQYF. DNA for the CDR3: TGTGCCAGTAGTGCGATCTTATCGGAGACCCAGTACTTC. The complete variable domain, with remaining parts taken from reference TRBV19 and TRBJ2-5, reads DGGITQSPKYLFRKEGQNVTLSCEQNLNHDAMYWYRQDPGQGLRLIYYSQIVNDFQKGDIAEGYSVSREKKESFPLTVTSAQKNPTAFYLCASSAILSETQYFGPGTRLLVL.

The sample holds a few counts of this clone. The V call is TRBV19, the J call TRBJ1-2, with 7 bases matching TRBD1. After removal of 4 bases from V and 7 bases from J, the junction contained 12 bases not matched to a gene. Germline V CDR1 and CDR2: LNHDA, SQIVND (reference sequence). This CDR3 is 15 amino acids long. This chain's CDR3 is CASSTDPTGISGYTF. In DNA, the CDR3 is TGTGCCAGTAGTACCGACCCGACAGGGATTAGTGGCTACACCTTC.

Here the CDR3 DNA reads TGTGCCACCAGAGGGGCTAGCGGGCGCGAAGACGAGCAGTACTTC. The encoded protein is CATRGASGREDEQYF. J is TRBJ2-7 and V is TRBV15; TRBD2 aligns across 8 bases. This CDR3 region has 15 residues. CDR1 is LNHNV and CDR2 is YYDKDF in the germline V gene (reference sequence). V dropped 6 bases and J dropped 5; count of bases not matched to a gene: 12.

CDR3 amino acids: CASSKTSIDYNEQFF. CDR3 coding DNA: TGTGCCAGTAGTAAAACTAGCATTGACTACAATGAGCAGTTCTTC. This sequence joins TRBV19 and TRBJ2-1, with D tentatively TRBD2 (6 bases). The CDR3 covers 15 residues. The germline gives CDR1 LNHDA, CDR2 SQIVND (reference sequence). V lost 4 bases and J lost 3, with 13 bases in between.

The genes are TRBV27 and TRBJ1-1, with D maybe TRBD1 (5 bases). Germline lookup yields CDR1 MNHEY and CDR2 SMNVEV (reference sequence). Trimming stripped 3 bases from V and 1 base from J, with 15 bases between. The length of the CDR3 is 16 residues. As DNA, the CDR3 is TGTGCCAGCAGTTTTTGGGCTGGGGGAGGGAACACTGAAGCTTTCTTT. Amino acids: CASSFWAGGGNTEAFF.

V usage is TRBV28 and J usage is TRBJ2-1, with D perhaps TRBD2 (5 bases). Germline V CDR1 and CDR2: MDHEN, SYDVKM. The ends were cut back, 3 bases at V and 7 bases at J, with 22 bases in the middle. The CDR3 loop spans 17 amino acids. For the CDR3, the DNA is TGTGCCAGCAGTTTTTTGGGGAGCCAGTACTTCTCTAATGAGCAGTTCTTC. Translation gives CASSFLGSQYFSNEQFF.

V gene TRBV5-5 combines with J gene TRBJ2-6, with 12 nucleotides matching TRBD1. Germline assignment: CDR1 SGHKS and CDR2 YYEKEE (reference sequence). The trim removed 0 bases at V and 4 bases at J, leaving 8 bases unmatched. There are 19 residues in the CDR3. The chain's CDR3 is CASSLGPGTGGSGANVLTF. The CDR3 DNA sequence: TGTGCCAGCAGCTTGGGTCCTGGGACAGGGGGCTCCGGGGCCAACGTCCTGACTTTC.

The gene calls are TRBV12-3 or TRBV12-4 and TRBJ2-5, with D unclear. The CDR3 totals 13 residues. Trimming pared 7 bases from V and 5 bases from J, leaving 14 bases between. The CDR3 is CASTLRERETQYF. The CDR3 bases are TGTGCCAGCACCTTGCGTGAGAGGGAGACCCAGTACTTC.

The chain couples TRBV28 to TRBJ1-6; 8 nucleotides align to TRBD1. The germline V gene has CDR1 MDHEN and CDR2 SYDVKM. The CDR3 is 16 amino acids. V lost 6 bases, J lost 3 bases, and 7 bases stayed unmatched. CDR3 sequence (DNA): TGTGCCAGCAGGCTGGGACAGGTGCTCTATAATTCACCCCTCCACTTT. Its translation: CASRLGQVLYNSPLHF. Full variable domain (missing parts from reference TRBV28 and TRBJ1-6): DVKVTQSSRYLVKRTGEKVFLECVQDMDHENMFWYRQDPGLGLRLIYFSYDVKMKEKGDIPEGYSVSREKKERFSLILESASTNQTSMYLCASRLGQVLYNSPLHFGNGTRLTVT.

This chain connects TRBV4-2 to TRBJ1-2, with D possibly being TRBD1 (6 bases). Germline V gene lookup returns CDR1 LGHNA and CDR2 YNFKEQ. There are 15 residues in the CDR3. V was shortened by 4 bases and J by 9 bases, with 21 bases between the two germline ends. CDR3: CASSPISTGGASYTF. Written as DNA, the CDR3 is TGTGCCAGCAGCCCCATCTCGACGGGGGGCGCAAGCTACACCTTC.